This passage covers 8 T cell receptor beta chains from one sample sequenced in a study of CD8+ T cells in alopecia areata. Following extraction, RNA underwent reverse transcription to cDNA, which served as the sequencing template. TCRdb's table, derived via immunoSEQ multiplex PCR, lists solely in-frame clones and lacks some. The sample has 140,000 to 150,000 clones, 51% seen once. The sequencing used CD4+ T cells sorted from blood, collected at week 0. These receptors came from a human donor with alopecia areata.

The rearrangement uses TRBV6-5 and TRBJ1-5; D not resolved. V lost 6 bases and J 8 bases, leaving 14 bases between the germline ends. The CDR3 loop spans 13 amino acids. Germline lookup yields CDR1 MNHEY and CDR2 SVGAGI. The CDR3 sequence is CASSQVFQKPQHF. Here the CDR3 DNA reads TGTGCCAGCAGCCAGGTTTTTCAGAAGCCCCAGCATTTT.

The chain combines TRBV5-4 with TRBJ1-2; D gene uncertain. The V and J ends lost 4 bases and 6 bases respectively, with 16 bases between them. Germline loops: CDR1 SGHNT, CDR2 YYREEE (reference sequence). The CDR3 consists of 14 residues. The CDR3 spells CASSRRTAQHGYTF. CDR3 coding DNA: TGTGCCAGCAGCCGCCGGACGGCTCAGCATGGCTACACCTTC.

This chain connects TRBV23-1 to TRBJ1-3; D is possibly TRBD1 (5 bases). TRBV23-1 is an ORF, with its function uncertain. The CDR3 sequence is 18 residues long. The V end was cut by 0 bases, the J end by 4 bases, with 19 bases between. The CDR3 region is CASSQSRGGLSHGNTIYF. CDR3 coding DNA: TGCGCCAGCAGTCAATCGAGGGGAGGTTTGAGCCACGGAAACACCATATATTTT.

The chain has TRBV27 and TRBJ1-2; 9 bases are shared with TRBD1. The J segment lost 3 bases and the V segment lost 5 bases, leaving 10 bases of the junction unmatched. Germline CDR1 MNHEY, CDR2 SMNVEV (reference sequence). This CDR3 has 16 amino acids. CDR3 DNA: TGTGCCAGCAGTCCCGCTTGGGACAGGGACTACTATGGCTACACCTTC. Protein sequence: CASSPAWDRDYYGYTF.

This chain joins TRBV9 and TRBJ2-1; TRBD2 aligns across 10 bases. The CDR3 sequence is 16 residues long. V gave up 0 bases and J gave up 10 bases; unmatched junction bases: 10. CDR1 is SGDLS and CDR2 is YYNGEE in the germline V gene. Written as DNA, the CDR3 is TGTGCCAGCAGCGTAGGCCCAGCGGGAGGGCCCGGGGAGCAGTTCTTC. This gives the protein CASSVGPAGGPGEQFF.

The rearrangement joins TRBV9 to TRBJ2-7, with 8 bases fitting TRBD1. After removal of 3 bases from V and 4 bases from J, the junction contained 9 bases not matched to a gene. Germline CDR1 is SGDLS and CDR2 is YYNGEE. The CDR3 has 15 amino acids. The CDR3 nucleotides read TGTGCCAGCAGCGCCACCGGGACAGGTGAATACGAGCAGTACTTC. Amino acids: CASSATGTGEYEQYF.

The DNA of the CDR3 is TGTGCCACCGGGATTGGGGCTAATGAAAAACTGTTTTTT. Protein: CATGIGANEKLFF. The chain carries TRBV15 and TRBJ1-4, with D uncertain. Between the trimmed V and J ends, which lost 8 bases and 3 bases, there was a span of 10 bases. Germline V lookup: CDR1 LNHNV, CDR2 YYDKDF (reference sequence). The CDR3 totals 13 residues.

The chain couples TRBV30 to TRBJ2-3; D remains ambiguous. CDR1 is GTSNPN and CDR2 is SVGIG in the germline V gene (reference sequence). V lost 1 base, J lost 4 bases, and 12 bases lay in between. The CDR3 spans 14 residues. The CDR3 protein is CAWSGGVNPDTQYF. In nucleotides, the CDR3 is TGTGCCTGGAGTGGAGGCGTAAATCCAGATACGCAGTATTTT.